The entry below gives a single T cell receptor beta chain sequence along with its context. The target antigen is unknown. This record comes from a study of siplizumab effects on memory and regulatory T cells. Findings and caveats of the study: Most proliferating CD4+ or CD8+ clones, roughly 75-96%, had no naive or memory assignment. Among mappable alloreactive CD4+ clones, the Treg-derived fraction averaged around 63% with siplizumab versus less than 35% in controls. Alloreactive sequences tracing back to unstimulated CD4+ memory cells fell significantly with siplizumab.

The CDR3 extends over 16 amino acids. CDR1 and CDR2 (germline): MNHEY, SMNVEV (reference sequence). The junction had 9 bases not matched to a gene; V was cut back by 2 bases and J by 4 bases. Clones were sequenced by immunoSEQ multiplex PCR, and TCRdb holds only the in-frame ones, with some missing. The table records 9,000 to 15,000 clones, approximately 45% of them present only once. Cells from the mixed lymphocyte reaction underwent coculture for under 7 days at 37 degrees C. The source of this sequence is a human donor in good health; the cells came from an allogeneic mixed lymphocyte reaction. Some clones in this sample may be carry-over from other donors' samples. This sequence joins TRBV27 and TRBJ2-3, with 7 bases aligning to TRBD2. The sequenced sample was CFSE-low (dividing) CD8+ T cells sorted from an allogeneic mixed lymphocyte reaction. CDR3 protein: CASSLNSGLDADTQYF. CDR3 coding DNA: TGTGCCAGCAGTTTAAATAGCGGACTAGACGCAGATACGCAGTATTTT.